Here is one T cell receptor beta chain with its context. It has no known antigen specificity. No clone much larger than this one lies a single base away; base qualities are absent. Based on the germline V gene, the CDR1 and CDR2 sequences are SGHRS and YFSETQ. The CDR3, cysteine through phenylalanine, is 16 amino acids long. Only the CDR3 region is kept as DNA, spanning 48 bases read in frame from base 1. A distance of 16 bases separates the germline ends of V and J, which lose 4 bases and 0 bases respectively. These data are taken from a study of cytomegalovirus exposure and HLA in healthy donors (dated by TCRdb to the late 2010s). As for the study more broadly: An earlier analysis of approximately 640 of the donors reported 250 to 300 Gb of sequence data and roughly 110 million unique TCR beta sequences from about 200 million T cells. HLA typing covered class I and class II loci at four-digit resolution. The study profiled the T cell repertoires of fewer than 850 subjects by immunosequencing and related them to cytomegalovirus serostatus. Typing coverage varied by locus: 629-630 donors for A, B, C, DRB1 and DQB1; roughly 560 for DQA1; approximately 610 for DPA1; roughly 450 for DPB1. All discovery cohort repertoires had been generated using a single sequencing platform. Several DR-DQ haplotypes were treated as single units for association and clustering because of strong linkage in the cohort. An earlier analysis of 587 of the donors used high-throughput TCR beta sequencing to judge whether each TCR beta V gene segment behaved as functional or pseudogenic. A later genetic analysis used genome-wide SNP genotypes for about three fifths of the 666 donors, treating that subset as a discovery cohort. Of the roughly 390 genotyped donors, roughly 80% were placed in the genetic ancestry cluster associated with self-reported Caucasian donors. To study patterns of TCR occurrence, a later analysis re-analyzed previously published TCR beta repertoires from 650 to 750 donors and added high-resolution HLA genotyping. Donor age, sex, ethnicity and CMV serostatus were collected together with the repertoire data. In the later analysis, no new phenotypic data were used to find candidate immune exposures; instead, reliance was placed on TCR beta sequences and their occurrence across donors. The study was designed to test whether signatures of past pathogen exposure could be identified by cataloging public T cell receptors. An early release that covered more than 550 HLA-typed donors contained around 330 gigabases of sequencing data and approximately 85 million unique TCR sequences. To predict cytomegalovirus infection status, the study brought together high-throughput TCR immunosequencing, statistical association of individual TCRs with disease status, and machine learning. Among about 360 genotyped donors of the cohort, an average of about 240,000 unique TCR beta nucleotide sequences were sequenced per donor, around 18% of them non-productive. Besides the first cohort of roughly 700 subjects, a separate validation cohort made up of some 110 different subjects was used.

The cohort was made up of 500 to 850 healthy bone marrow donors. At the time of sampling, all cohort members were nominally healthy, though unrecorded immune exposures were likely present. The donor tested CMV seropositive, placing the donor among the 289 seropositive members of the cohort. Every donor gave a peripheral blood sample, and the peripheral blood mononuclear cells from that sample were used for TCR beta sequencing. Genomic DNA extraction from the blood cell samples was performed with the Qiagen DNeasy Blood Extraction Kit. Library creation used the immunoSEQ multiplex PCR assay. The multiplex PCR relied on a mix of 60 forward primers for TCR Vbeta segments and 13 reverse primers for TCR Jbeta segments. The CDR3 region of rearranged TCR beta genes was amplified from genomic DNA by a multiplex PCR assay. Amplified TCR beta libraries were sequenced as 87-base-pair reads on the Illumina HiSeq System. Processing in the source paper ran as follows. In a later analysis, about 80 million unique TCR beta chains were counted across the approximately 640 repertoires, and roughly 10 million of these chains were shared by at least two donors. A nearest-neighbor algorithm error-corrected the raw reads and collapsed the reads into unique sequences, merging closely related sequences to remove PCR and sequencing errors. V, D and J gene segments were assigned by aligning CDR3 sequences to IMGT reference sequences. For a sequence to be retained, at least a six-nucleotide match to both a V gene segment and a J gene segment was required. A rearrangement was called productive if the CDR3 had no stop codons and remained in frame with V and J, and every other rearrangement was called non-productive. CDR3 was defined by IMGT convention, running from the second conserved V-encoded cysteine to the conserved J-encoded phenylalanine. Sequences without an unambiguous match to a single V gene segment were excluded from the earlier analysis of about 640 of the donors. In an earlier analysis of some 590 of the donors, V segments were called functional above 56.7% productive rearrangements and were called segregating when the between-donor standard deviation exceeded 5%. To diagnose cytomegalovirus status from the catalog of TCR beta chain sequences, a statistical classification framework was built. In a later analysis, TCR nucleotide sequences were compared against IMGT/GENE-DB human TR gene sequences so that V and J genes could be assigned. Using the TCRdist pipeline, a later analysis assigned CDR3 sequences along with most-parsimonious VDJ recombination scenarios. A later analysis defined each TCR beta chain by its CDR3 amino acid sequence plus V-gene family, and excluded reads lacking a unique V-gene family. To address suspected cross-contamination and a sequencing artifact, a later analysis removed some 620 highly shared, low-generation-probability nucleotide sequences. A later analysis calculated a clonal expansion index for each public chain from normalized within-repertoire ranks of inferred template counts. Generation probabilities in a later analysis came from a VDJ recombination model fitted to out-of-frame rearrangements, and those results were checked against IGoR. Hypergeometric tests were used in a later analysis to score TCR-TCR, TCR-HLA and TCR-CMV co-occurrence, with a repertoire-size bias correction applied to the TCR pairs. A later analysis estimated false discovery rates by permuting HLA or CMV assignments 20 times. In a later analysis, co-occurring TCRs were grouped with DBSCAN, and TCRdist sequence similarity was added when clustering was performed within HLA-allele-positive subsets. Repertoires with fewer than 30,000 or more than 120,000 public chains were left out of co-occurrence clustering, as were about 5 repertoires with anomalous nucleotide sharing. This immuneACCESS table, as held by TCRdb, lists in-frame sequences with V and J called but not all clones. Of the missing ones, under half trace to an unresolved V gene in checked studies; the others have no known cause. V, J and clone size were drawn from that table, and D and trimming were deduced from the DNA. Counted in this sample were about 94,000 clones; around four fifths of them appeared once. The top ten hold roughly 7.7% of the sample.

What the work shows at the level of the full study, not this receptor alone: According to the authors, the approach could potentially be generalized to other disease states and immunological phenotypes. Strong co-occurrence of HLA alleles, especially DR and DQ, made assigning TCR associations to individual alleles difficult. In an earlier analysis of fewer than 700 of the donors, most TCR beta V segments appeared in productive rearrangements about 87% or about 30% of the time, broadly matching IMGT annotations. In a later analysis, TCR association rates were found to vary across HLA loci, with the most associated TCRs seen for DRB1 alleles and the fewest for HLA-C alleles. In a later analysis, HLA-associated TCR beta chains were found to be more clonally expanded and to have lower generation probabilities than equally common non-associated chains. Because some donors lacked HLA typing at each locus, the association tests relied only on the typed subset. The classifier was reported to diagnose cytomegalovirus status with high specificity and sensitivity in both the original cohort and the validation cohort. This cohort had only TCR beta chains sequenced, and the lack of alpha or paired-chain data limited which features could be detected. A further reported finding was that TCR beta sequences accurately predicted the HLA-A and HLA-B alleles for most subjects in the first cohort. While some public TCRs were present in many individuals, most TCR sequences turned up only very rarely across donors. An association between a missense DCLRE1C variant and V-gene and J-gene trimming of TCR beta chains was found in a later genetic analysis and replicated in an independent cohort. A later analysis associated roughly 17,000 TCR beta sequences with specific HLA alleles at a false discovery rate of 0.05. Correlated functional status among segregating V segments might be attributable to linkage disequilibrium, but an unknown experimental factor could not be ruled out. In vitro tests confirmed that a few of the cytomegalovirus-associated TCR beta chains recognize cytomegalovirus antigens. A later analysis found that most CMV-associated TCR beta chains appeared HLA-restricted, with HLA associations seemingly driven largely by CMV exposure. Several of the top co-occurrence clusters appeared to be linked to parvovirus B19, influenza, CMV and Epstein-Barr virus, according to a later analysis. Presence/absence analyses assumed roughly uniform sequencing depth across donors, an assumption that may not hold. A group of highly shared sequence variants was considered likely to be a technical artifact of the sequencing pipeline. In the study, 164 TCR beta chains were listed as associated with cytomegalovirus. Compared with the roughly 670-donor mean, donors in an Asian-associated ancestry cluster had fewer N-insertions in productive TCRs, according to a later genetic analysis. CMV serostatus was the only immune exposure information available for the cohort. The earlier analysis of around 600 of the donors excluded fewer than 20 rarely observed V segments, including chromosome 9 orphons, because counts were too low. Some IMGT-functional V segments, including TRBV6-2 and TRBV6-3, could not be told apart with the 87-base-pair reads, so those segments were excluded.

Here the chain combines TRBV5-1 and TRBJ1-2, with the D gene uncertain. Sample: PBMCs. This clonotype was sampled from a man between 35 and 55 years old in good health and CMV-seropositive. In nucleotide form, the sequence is TGCGCCAGCAGCCGGTACAGCTTAACCACTAACTATGGCTACACCTTC. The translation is CASSRYSLTTNYGYTF.